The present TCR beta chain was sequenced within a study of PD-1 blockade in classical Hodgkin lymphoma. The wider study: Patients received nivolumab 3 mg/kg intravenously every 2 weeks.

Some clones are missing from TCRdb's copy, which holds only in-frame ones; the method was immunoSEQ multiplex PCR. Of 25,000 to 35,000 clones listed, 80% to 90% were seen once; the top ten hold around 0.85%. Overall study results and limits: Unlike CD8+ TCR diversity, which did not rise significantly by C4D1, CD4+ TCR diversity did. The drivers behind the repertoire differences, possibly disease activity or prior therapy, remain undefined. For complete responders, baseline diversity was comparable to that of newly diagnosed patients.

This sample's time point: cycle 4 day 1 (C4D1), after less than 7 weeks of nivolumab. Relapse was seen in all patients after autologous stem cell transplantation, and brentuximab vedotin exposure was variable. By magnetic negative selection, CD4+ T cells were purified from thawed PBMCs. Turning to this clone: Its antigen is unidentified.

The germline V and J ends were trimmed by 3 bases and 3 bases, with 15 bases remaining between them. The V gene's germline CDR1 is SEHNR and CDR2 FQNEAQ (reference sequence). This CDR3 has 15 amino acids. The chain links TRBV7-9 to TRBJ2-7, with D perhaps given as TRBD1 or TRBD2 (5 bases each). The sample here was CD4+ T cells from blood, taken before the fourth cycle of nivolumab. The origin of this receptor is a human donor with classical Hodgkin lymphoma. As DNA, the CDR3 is TGTGCCAGCAGCTTCCCCGGGACCCACGTCTACGAGCAGTACTTC. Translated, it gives CASSFPGTHVYEQYF. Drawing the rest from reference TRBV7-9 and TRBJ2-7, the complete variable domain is DTGVSQNPRHKITKRGQNVTFRCDPISEHNRLYWYRQTLGQGPEFLTYFQNEAQLEKSRLLSDRFSAERPKGSFSTLEIQRTEQGDSAMYLCASSFPGTHVYEQYFGPGTRLTVT.